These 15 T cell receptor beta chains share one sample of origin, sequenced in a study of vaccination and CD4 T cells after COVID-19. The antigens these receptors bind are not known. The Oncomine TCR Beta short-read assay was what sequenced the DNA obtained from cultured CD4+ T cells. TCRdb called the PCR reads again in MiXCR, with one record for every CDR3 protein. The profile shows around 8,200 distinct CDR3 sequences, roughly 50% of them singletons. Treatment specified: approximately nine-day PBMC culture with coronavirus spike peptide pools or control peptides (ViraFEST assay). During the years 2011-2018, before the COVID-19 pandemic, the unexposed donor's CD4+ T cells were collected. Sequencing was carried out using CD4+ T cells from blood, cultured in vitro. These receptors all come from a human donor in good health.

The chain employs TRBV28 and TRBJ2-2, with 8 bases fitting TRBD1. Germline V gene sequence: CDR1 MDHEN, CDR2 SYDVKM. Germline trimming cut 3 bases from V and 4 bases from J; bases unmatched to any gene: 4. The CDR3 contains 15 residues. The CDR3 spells CASSLIQGATGELFF. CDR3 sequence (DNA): TGTGCCAGCAGTTTGATCCAGGGGGCCACCGGGGAGCTGTTTTTT.

The DNA of the CDR3 is TGTGCCAGCAGTGGGGGAGGGCGGGGGGCTTATGGCTACACCTTC. Its translation is CASSGGGRGAYGYTF. The genes are TRBV28 and TRBJ1-2, with D possibly TRBD1 on 6 matching bases. The CDR3 has 15 residues. The V end lost 5 bases, the J end lost 5 bases, and 18 bases lay between the germline ends. CDR1 is MDHEN and CDR2 is SYDVKM in the germline V gene.

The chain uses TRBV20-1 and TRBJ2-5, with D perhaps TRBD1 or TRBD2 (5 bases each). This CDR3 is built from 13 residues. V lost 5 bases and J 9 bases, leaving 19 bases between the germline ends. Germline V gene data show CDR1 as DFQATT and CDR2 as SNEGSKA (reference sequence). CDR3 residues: CSARATGGGAQYF. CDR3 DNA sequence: TGCAGTGCTCGAGCGACTGGTGGGGGTGCCCAGTACTTC.

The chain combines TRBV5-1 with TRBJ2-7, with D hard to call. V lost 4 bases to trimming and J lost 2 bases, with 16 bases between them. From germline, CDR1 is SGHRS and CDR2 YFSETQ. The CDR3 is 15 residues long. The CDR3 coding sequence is TGCGCCAGCAGCCTGGAGCCCACTTGGGCCTACGAGCAGTACTTC. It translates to CASSLEPTWAYEQYF. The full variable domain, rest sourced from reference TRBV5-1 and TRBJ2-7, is KAGVTQTPRYLIKTRGQQVTLSCSPISGHRSVSWYQQTPGQGLQFLFEYFSETQRNKGNFPGRFSGRQFSNSRSEMNVSTLELGDSALYLCASSLEPTWAYEQYFGPGTRLTVT.

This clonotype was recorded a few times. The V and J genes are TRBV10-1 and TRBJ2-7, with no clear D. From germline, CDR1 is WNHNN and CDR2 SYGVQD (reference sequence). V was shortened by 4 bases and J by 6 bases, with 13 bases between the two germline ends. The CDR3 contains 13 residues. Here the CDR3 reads CASSGPGRREQYF. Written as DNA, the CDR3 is TGCGCCAGCAGTGGCCCCGGCAGGCGCGAGCAGTACTTC.

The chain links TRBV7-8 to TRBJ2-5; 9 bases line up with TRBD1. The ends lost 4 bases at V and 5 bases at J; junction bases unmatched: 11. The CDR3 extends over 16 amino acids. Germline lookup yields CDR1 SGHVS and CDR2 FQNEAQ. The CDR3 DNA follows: TGTGCCAGCAGCTACACCGGGACAGGGAGGATGGAGACCCAGTACTTC. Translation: CASSYTGTGRMETQYF.

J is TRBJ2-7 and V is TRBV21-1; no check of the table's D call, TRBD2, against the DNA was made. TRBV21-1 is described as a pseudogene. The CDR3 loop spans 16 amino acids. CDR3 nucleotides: TGTGCCAGCACCACTCGCGAGGAGCGGACCGAATACGAGCAGTACTTC. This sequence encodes CASTTREERTEYEQYF.

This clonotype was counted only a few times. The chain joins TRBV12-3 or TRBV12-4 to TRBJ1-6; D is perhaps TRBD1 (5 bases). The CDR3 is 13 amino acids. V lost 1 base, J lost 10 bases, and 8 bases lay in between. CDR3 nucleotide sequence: TGTGCCAGCAGTTTAGGTGGGGACTCACCCCTCCACTTT. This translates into CASSLGGDSPLHF.

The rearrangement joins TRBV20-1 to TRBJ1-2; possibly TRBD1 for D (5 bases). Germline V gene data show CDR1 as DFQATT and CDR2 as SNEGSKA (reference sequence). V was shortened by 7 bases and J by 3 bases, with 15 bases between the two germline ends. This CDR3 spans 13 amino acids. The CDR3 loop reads CSVRNRRDYGYTF. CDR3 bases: TGCAGTGTCAGGAATCGCAGGGACTATGGCTACACCTTC.

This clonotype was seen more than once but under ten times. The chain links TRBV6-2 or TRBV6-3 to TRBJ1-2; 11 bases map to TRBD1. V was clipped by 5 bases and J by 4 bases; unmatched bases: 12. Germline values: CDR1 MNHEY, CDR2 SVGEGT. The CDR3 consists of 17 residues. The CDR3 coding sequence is TGTGCCAGCAGTAAGGCTGGACAGGGGGCTTCTGGCTATGGCTACACCTTC. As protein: CASSKAGQGASGYGYTF.

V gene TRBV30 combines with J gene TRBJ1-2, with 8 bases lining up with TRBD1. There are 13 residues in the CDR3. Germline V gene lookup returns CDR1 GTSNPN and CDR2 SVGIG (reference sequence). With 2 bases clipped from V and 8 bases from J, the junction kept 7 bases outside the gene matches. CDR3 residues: CAWSRDRPKGYTF. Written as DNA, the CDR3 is TGTGCCTGGAGTCGGGACAGGCCCAAGGGCTACACCTTC.

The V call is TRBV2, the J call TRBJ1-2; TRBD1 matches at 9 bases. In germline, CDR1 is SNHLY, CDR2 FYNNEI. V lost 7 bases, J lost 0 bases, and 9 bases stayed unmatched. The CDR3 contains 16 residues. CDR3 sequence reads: CASTRKGDRANYGYTF. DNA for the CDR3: TGTGCCAGCACCAGAAAAGGGGACAGGGCTAACTATGGCTACACCTTC.

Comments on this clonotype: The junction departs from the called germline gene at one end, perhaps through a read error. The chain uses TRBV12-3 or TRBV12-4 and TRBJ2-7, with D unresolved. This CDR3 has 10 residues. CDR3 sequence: CASGRSEQHF. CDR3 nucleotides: TGTGCCAGCGGCAGATCCGAGCAGCACTTC.

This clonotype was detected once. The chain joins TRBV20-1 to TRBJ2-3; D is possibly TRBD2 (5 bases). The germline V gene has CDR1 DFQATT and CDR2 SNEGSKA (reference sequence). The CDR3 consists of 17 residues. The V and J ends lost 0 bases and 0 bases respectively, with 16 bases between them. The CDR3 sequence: CSARDVTGRGSTDTQYF. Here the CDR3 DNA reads TGCAGTGCTAGAGATGTAACTGGGAGAGGCAGCACAGATACGCAGTATTTT.

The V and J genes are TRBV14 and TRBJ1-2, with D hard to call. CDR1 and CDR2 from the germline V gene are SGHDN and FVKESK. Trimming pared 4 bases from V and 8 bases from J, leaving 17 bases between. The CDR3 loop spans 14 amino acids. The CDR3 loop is CASSRFVGVEGYTF. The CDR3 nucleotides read TGTGCCAGCAGCCGATTTGTAGGTGTAGAAGGCTACACCTTC.